Each of the 20 T cell receptor beta chains below was sequenced from the same sample in a study of CD8+ T cells in alopecia areata. Documented treatment: oral pan-JAK inhibitor, 5-10 mg twice daily. Sequencing used cDNA as its template, made by extracting RNA and reverse transcribing it. Produced via immunoSEQ multiplex PCR; TCRdb's table is partial and in-frame only. Of about 120,000 clones listed, 53% are singletons. This specimen consisted of CD4+ T cells sorted from blood, obtained at week 4, from a patient treated with tofacitinib. The source of these receptors is a human donor with alopecia areata.

This chain links TRBV6-6 with TRBJ1-1; no firm D call. Germline V gene lookup returns CDR1 MNHNY and CDR2 SVGAGI (reference sequence). The CDR3 totals 11 residues. Deletions cut 6 bases from V and 1 base from J, with 3 bases between. The CDR3 DNA reads TGTGCCAGCAGCCGGAACACTGAAGCTTTCTTT. The encoded protein is CASSRNTEAFF.

J is TRBJ1-2 and V is TRBV4-2; D is possibly TRBD1 (6 bases). With 3 bases removed from V and 0 bases from J, the gap between germline ends came to 14 bases. The CDR3 is 16 amino acids. In germline, CDR1 is LGHNA, CDR2 YNFKEQ. The CDR3 coding sequence is TGTGCCAGCAGCCAGGATCTCGGACAGTCTAACTATGGCTACACCTTC. It codes for CASSQDLGQSNYGYTF.

In this sample, this clone turned up a few times. J is TRBJ2-3 and V is TRBV9; D gene ambiguous. The germline V gene encodes CDR1 SGDLS and CDR2 YYNGEE. V dropped 0 bases and J dropped 3 bases, with 14 bases sitting between them. CDR3 length equals 16 residues. The CDR3 nucleotides read TGTGCCAGCAGCGTAGCGGCTAGTCAGCCAACAGATACGCAGTATTTT. Its protein product is CASSVAASQPTDTQYF.

This rearrangement joins TRBV27 to TRBJ2-5; possible D gene TRBD2, 6 bases. Trimming took 9 bases from V and 4 from J, leaving 18 bases between them. Germline CDR1 is MNHEY and CDR2 is SMNVEV (reference sequence). CDR3 size: 14 residues. CDR3 DNA sequence: TGTGCCAGTATGCGGACCGTCGGGGGAGAGACCCAGTACTTC. The encoded protein is CASMRTVGGETQYF.

This chain uses TRBV4-2 with TRBJ1-2, with D uncertain. Germline V CDR1 and CDR2: LGHNA, YNFKEQ. Trimming cost V 1 base and J 5 bases, with 5 bases left between them. The CDR3 runs to 12 residues. CDR3 DNA sequence: TGTGCCAGCAGCCAAGCGGGATATGGCTACACCTTC. Its translation: CASSQAGYGYTF.

This clone showed up just a few times. The chain uses TRBV29-1 and TRBJ1-1; D is unclear. In germline, CDR1 is SQVTM, CDR2 ANQGSEA. The CDR3 totals 13 residues. V dropped 2 bases and J dropped 0 bases, with 7 bases sitting between them. In DNA form, the CDR3 reads TGCAGCGTTGAACCTTTAATGAACACTGAAGCTTTCTTT. Amino acid sequence: CSVEPLMNTEAFF. Drawing the rest from reference TRBV29-1 and TRBJ1-1, the complete variable domain is SAVISQKPSRDICQRGTSLTIQCQVDSQVTMMFWYRQQPGQSLTLIATANQGSEATYESGFVIDKFPISRPNLTFSTLTVSNMSPEDSSIYLCSVEPLMNTEAFFGQGTRLTVV.

This clone has more than one count but fewer than ten. CDR3 sequence (DNA): TGTGCCAGCAGCTTAGTACCAAGCAATCAGCCCCAGCATTTT. Translating it yields CASSLVPSNQPQHF. This sequence joins TRBV7-9 and TRBJ1-5; D call uncertain. Looked up from germline, CDR1 is SEHNR and CDR2 is FQNEAQ (reference sequence). V was clipped by 1 base and J by 1 base, with 5 bases between them. CDR3 size: 14 residues.

The chain is built from TRBV5-6 and TRBJ1-2; 8 bases are a match to TRBD1. This CDR3 is built from 14 residues. In germline, CDR1 is SGHDT, CDR2 YYEEEE. J was trimmed by 3 bases and V by 4 bases; bases with no gene match: 5. CDR3 DNA sequence: TGTGCCAGCAGCAAGACAGGGGCCGACTATGGCTACACCTTC. Translation gives CASSKTGADYGYTF.

The genes are TRBV30 and TRBJ1-1, with no clear D. Germline CDR1 reads GTSNPN; CDR2 reads SVGIG (reference sequence). V lost 4 bases and J lost 1, with 13 bases in between. The CDR3 covers 14 residues. CDR3 DNA: TGTGCCTGGATACAAGGTAATAGGAACACTGAAGCTTTCTTT. Translated: CAWIQGNRNTEAFF.

This clone was seen a handful of times. The gene calls are TRBV30 and TRBJ2-3, with D hard to call. The germline CDR1 and CDR2 sequences are GTSNPN and SVGIG (reference sequence). The CDR3 runs to 12 residues. Trimming took 2 bases from V and 4 from J, leaving 7 bases between them. For the CDR3, the DNA is TGTGCCTGGAGTATGGCCTCAGATACGCAGTATTTT. It specifies CAWSMASDTQYF.

This clone has more than one count but fewer than ten. The chain employs TRBV27 and TRBJ2-6; D gene unclear. V shed 6 bases and J shed 4 bases, with 7 bases lying between them. CDR3 length: 13 residues. The V gene's germline CDR1 is MNHEY and CDR2 SMNVEV (reference sequence). In DNA, the CDR3 is TGTGCCAGCAGCCCCCTCGGGGCCAACGTCCTGACTTTC. It specifies CASSPLGANVLTF.

The V call is TRBV29-1, the J call TRBJ2-6, with 9 bases matching TRBD2. The CDR3 consists of 17 residues. Germline V gene sequence: CDR1 SQVTM, CDR2 ANQGSEA. The V gene end was trimmed by 1 base and the J gene end by 0 bases; junction bases not matched to a gene: 4. This CDR3 is CSVEARLADSGANVLTF. DNA of the CDR3: TGCAGCGTTGAAGCCCGACTAGCGGACTCTGGGGCCAACGTCCTGACTTTC.

Only one count was recorded for this clone. The V and J genes are TRBV7-3 and TRBJ1-5; 8 bases match TRBD1. This CDR3 region has 14 residues. Germline V lookup: CDR1 SGHTA, CDR2 FQGTGA. V lost 3 bases to trimming and J lost 6 bases; unmatched junction nucleotides: 4. This chain's CDR3 is CASSLSGGSQPQHF. The CDR3 DNA is TGTGCCAGCAGCTTGTCAGGGGGCAGTCAGCCCCAGCATTTT.

This clone was observed at least ten times. The rearrangement uses TRBV7-8 and TRBJ1-1; maybe TRBD1 (5 bases). Trimming removed 9 bases at V and 3 bases at J, with 14 bases between. The CDR3 length is 13 residues. The germline V gene has CDR1 SGHVS and CDR2 FQNEAQ. In nucleotides, the CDR3 is TGTGCCAGTGAGCCCCCCAGGGACACTGAAGCTTTCTTT. Translating gives CASEPPRDTEAFF.

The genes are TRBV7-9 and TRBJ2-3, with D unresolved. CDR1 SEHNR and CDR2 FQNEAQ come from the germline V gene (reference sequence). The CDR3 length is 11 residues. V gave up 8 bases and J gave up 6 bases, with 9 bases separating them. The CDR3 sequence is CASQLRDTQYF. The DNA for the CDR3 is TGTGCCAGCCAGCTACGGGATACGCAGTATTTT.

The chain recombines TRBV6-5 with TRBJ1-2, with TRBD1 matching over 7 bases. This CDR3 contains 15 residues. Trimming cost V 5 bases and J 5 bases; bases outside gene matches: 11. Germline V lookup: CDR1 MNHEY, CDR2 SVGAGI. CDR3 loop: CASSMGQQGPYGYTF. The CDR3 bases are TGTGCCAGCAGTATGGGACAGCAAGGGCCTTATGGCTACACCTTC.

This clone was seen once. The chain uses TRBV29-1 and TRBJ2-7; tentative D call: TRBD2 (6 bases). Germline V gives CDR1 SQVTM, CDR2 ANQGSEA. V lost 7 bases and J 6 bases, leaving 19 bases between the germline ends. CDR3 length: 13 amino acids. The CDR3 DNA reads as TGCAGCGCGGGGGAGACCCGGTTCCTCGAGCAGTACTTC. It translates to CSAGETRFLEQYF.

V usage is TRBV6-5 and J usage is TRBJ2-7; TRBD1 aligns across 9 bases. The CDR3 extends over 16 amino acids. Unmatched junction bases numbered 8, after V lost 0 bases and J lost 5 bases. CDR1 is MNHEY, CDR2 SVGAGI, per germline. As DNA, the CDR3 is TGTGCCAGCAGTTACTCCCGGGACAGGGTCTTCAACGAGCAGTACTTC. This codes for CASSYSRDRVFNEQYF.

This clone was detected a few times. The chain employs TRBV30 and TRBJ1-2, with a possible D match to TRBD1 (5 bases). Germline V gives CDR1 GTSNPN, CDR2 SVGIG (reference sequence). The CDR3 extends over 14 amino acids. Trimming cost V 2 bases and J 4 bases, with 14 bases left between them. The CDR3 DNA reads TGTGCCTGGAGTACCCCCGGGGGGATCTATGGCTACACCTTC. Translated: CAWSTPGGIYGYTF.

V and J are TRBV29-1 and TRBJ1-2, with TRBD1 as a possible D gene (5 bases). The germline gives CDR1 SQVTM, CDR2 ANQGSEA. V gave up 7 bases and J gave up 8 bases, with 23 bases separating them. The CDR3 sequence is 14 residues long. The CDR3 loop reads CSAEDGRGVGGYTF. DNA of the CDR3: TGCAGCGCTGAGGACGGGCGAGGGGTAGGCGGCTACACCTTC. Together with reference TRBV29-1 and TRBJ1-2, the CDR3 gives the full variable domain: SAVISQKPSRDICQRGTSLTIQCQVDSQVTMMFWYRQQPGQSLTLIATANQGSEATYESGFVIDKFPISRPNLTFSTLTVSNMSPEDSSIYLCSAEDGRGVGGYTFGSGTRLTVV.